This entry concerns a single T cell receptor (beta chain). Together with a sample-barcoded 5' primer, a J-beta primer mix was included in a second PCR lasting 7 to 11 cycles. TCRdb reprocessed the 5' RACE reads with MiXCR, giving one entry per CDR3 protein. Of roughly 1.6 million distinct CDR3 sequences listed, about 31% were seen once; the top ten hold roughly 12%. CDR1 and CDR2 (germline): PRHDT, FYEKMQ (reference sequence). This CDR3 spans 13 amino acids. V shed 5 bases and J shed 4 bases, with 9 bases lying between them. The data originate from a study of blood T cells in healthy people across ages.

This chain connects TRBV13 to TRBJ2-1; D not resolved. This receptor was taken from a woman in her twenties or thirties in good health. Input material: blood. CDR3 in amino acids: CASSRAGYNEQFF. CDR3 in DNA: TGTGCCAGCAGCCGGGCCGGTTACAATGAGCAGTTCTTC.